What follows describes a single T cell receptor beta chain. Method: immunoSEQ multiplex PCR; TCRdb's copy keeps in-frame clones and lacks some. The profile shows 250,000 to 300,000 clones, around 84% of them singletons. The length of the CDR3 is 13 residues. Per germline, CDR1 MNHEY and CDR2 SMNVEV (reference sequence). V gave up 8 bases and J gave up 3 bases; unmatched junction bases: 4. Ages ranged from roughly 18 to 95 years, with residence in around 24 US areas. Participants were placed into cohorts based on the clinical history they reported. The source of the sample is a study of blood T cell repertoires in COVID-19. Across the whole study: The samples span acute and convalescent COVID-19 from the United States, Italy and Spain. The analysed material was cDNA or gDNA that came from T cells, B-cell-depleted T cells, or PBMCs.

The rearrangement links TRBV27 to TRBJ1-1; 9 bases fit TRBD1. The clonotype was recovered from a man younger than 40 with acute COVID-19. Sequenced: PBMCs or T cells enriched from blood (not recorded which). CDR3 protein: CASLQGADTEAFF. The DNA for the CDR3 is TGTGCCAGCCTACAGGGGGCCGACACTGAAGCTTTCTTT.